This paragraph covers one T cell receptor (beta chain) sequence. The PCR used 60 Vbeta and 13 Jbeta primers. TCRdb keeps only in-frame clones here, not all; method: immunoSEQ multiplex PCR. The sample carries 70,000 to 90,000 clones, less than 80% recorded once. The entry originates in a study of cytomegalovirus exposure and HLA in healthy donors. Germline values: CDR1 SEHNR, CDR2 FQNEAQ (reference sequence). Trimming removed 4 bases from V and 1 base from J, with 16 bases in between. The CDR3 spans 16 residues. Sequences were obtained from PBMCs. The clonotype originates from a woman aged 35 to 49 in good health and CMV-seropositive. The chain carries TRBV7-9 and TRBJ1-1; a weak D match, TRBD1 (6 bases). In DNA, the CDR3 is TGTGCCAGCAGCTCAACAGGGAAGGGATCGAACACTGAAGCTTTCTTT. Translation gives CASSSTGKGSNTEAFF.